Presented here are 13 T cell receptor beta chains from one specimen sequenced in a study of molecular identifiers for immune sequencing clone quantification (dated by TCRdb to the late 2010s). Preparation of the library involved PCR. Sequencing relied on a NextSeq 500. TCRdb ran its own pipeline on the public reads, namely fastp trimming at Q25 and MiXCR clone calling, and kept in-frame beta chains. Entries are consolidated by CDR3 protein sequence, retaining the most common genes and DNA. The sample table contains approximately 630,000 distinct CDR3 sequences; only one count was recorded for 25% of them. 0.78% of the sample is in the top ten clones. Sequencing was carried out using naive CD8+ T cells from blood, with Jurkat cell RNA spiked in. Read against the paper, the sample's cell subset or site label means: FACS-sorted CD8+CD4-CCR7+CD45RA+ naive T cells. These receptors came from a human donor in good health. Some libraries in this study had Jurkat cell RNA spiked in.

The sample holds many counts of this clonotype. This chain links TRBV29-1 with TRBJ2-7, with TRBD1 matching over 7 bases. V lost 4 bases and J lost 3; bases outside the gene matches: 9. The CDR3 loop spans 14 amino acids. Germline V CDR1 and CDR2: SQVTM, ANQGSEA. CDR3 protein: CSVGGTEILYEQYF. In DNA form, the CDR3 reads TGCAGCGTTGGAGGGACAGAGATCCTCTACGAGCAGTACTTC.

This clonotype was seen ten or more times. The CDR3: CATSDPDRGTTQYF. In nucleotides, the CDR3 is TGTGCCACCAGTGATCCCGACAGGGGTACTACGCAGTATTTT. The chain recombines TRBV24-1 with TRBJ2-3, with 8 nucleotides matching TRBD1. Germline CDR1 KGHDR, CDR2 SFDVKD. The trim removed 3 bases at V and 8 bases at J, leaving 6 bases unmatched. This CDR3 has 14 residues.

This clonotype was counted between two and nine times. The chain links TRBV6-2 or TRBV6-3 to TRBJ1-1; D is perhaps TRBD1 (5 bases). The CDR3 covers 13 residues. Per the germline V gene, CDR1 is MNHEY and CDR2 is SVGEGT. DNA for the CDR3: TGTGTATCGTCCGGGGCTCTGAACACTGAAGCTTTCTTT. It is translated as CVSSGALNTEAFF.

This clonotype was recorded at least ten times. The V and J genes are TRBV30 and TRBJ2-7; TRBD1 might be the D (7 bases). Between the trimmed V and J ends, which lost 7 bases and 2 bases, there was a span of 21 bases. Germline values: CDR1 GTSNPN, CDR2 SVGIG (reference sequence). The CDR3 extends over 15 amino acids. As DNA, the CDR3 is TGTGCCTTCACCGAGGGGCAGGGGGGCACCTACGAGCAGTACTTC. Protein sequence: CAFTEGQGGTYEQYF.

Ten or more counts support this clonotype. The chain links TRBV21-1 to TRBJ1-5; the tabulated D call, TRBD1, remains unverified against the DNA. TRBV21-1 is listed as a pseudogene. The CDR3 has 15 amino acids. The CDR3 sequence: CASSKAGRDSQPQHF. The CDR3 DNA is TGTGCCAGCAGCAAAGCAGGCAGGGACAGTCAGCCCCAGCATTTT.

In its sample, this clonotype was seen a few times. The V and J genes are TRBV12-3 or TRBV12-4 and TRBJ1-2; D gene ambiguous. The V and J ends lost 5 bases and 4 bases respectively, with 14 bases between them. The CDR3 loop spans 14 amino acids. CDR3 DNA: TGTGCCAGCAGTCACATGGAGGGCCTCTATGGCTACACCTTC. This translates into CASSHMEGLYGYTF.

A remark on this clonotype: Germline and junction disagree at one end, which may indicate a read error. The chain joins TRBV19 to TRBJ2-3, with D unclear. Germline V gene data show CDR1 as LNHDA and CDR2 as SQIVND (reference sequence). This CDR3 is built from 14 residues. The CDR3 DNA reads TGTGCCAGTTCTCCTGGCACAACAACAGCTACGCAGTATTTT. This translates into CASSPGTTTATQYF.

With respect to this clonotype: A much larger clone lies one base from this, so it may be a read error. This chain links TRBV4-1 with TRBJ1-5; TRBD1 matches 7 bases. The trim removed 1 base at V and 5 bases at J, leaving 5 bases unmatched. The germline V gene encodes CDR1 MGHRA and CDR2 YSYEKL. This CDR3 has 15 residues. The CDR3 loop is CASSQAGTADQPQHF. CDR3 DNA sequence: TGCGCCAGCAGCCAAGCCGGGACAGCTGATCAGCCCCAGCATTTT.

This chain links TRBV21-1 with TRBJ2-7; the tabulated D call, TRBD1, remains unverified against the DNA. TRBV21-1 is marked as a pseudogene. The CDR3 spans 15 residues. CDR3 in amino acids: CASSKRAGGSYEQYF. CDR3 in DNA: TGTGCCAGCAGCAAACGGGCAGGGGGGTCCTACGAGCAGTACTTC.

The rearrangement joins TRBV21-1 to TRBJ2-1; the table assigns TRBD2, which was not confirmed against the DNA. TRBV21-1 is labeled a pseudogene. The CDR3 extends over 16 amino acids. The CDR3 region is CASSTGGLAEINEQFF. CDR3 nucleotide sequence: TGTGCCAGCAGCACCGGGGGACTAGCGGAAATCAATGAGCAGTTCTTC.

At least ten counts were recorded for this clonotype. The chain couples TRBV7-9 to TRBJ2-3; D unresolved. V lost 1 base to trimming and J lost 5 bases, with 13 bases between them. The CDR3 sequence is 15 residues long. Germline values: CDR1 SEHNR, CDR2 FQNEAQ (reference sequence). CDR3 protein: CASSLVSGSEDTQYF. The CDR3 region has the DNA TGTGCCAGCAGCTTAGTTTCTGGGTCCGAAGATACGCAGTATTTT.

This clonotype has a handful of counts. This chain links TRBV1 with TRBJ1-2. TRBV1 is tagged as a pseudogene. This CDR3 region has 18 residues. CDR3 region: CTSSQDLAGGALNYGYTF. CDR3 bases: TGCACCAGCAGCCAAGATCTGGCCGGGGGGGCCCTTAACTATGGCTACACCTTC.

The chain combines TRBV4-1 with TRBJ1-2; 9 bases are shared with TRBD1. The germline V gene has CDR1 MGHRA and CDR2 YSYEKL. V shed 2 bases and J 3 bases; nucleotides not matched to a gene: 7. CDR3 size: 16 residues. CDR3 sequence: CASSQHLQGAHYGYTF. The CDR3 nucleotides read TGCGCCAGCAGCCAACACCTACAGGGGGCCCACTATGGCTACACCTTC.